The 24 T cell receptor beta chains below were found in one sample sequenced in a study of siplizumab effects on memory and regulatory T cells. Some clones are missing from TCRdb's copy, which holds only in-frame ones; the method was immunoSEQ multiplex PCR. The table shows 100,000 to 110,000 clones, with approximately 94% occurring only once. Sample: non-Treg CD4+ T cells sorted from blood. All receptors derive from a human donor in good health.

CDR3 amino acids: CASSVEAYEQYF. The CDR3 DNA reads TGTGCCAGCTCGGTGGAAGCCTACGAGCAGTACTTC. The rearrangement joins TRBV18 to TRBJ2-7; D gene unclear. Germline CDR1 KGHSH, CDR2 LQKENI. Trimming removed 6 bases at V and 2 bases at J, with 8 bases between. The CDR3 consists of 12 residues.

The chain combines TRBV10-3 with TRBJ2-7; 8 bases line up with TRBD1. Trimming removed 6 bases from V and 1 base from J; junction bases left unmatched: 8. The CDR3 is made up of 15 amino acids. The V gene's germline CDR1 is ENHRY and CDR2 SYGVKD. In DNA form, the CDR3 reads TGTGCCATCAGCCCGGACAGGGTGAGGTCCTACGAGCAGTACTTC. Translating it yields CAISPDRVRSYEQYF.

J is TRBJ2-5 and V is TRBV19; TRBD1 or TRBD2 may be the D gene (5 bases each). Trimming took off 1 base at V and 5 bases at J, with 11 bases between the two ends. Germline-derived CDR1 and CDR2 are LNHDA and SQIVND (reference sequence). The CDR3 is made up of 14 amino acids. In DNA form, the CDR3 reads TGTGCCAGTAGTATAGGGGGCGGCGGGGAGACCCAGTACTTC. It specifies CASSIGGGGETQYF. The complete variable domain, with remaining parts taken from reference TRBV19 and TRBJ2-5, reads DGGITQSPKYLFRKEGQNVTLSCEQNLNHDAMYWYRQDPGQGLRLIYYSQIVNDFQKGDIAEGYSVSREKKESFPLTVTSAQKNPTAFYLCASSIGGGGETQYFGPGTRLLVL.

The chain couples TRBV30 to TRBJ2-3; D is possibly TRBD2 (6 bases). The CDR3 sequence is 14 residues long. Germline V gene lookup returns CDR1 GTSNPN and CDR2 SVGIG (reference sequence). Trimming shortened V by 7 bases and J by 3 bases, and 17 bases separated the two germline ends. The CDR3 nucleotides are TGTGCCTTTTCAGCGGGTCTACTAACAGATACGCAGTATTTT. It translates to CAFSAGLLTDTQYF.

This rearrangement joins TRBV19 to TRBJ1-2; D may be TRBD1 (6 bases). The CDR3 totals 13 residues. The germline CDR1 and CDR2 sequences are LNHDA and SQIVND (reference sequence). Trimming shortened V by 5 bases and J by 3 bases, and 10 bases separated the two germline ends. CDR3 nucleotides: TGTGCCAGTAGTGAACAGGGTTACTATGGCTACACCTTC. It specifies CASSEQGYYGYTF. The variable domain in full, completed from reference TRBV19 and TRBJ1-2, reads DGGITQSPKYLFRKEGQNVTLSCEQNLNHDAMYWYRQDPGQGLRLIYYSQIVNDFQKGDIAEGYSVSREKKESFPLTVTSAQKNPTAFYLCASSEQGYYGYTFGSGTRLTVV.

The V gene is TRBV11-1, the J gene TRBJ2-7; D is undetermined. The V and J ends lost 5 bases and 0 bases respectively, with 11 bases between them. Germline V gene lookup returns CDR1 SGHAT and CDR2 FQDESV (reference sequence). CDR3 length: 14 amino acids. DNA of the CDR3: TGTGCCAGCAGCCCACGTAGTATCTCCTACGAGCAGTACTTC. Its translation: CASSPRSISYEQYF.

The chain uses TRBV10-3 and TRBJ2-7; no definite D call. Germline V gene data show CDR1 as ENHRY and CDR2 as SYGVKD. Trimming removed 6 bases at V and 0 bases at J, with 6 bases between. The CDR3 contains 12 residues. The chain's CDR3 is CAIRGSSYEQYF. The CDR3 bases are TGTGCCATCAGAGGTAGCTCCTACGAGCAGTACTTC.

CDR3 region: CASSLRRDRNTEAFF. As DNA, the CDR3 is TGTGCCAGCAGCTTGAGGCGGGACAGGAACACTGAAGCTTTCTTT. This chain uses TRBV5-4 with TRBJ1-1; 7 bases are shared with TRBD1. Germline values: CDR1 SGHNT, CDR2 YYREEE (reference sequence). The CDR3 loop spans 15 amino acids. V was pared by 1 base and J by 1 base, with 4 bases of the junction left unmatched.

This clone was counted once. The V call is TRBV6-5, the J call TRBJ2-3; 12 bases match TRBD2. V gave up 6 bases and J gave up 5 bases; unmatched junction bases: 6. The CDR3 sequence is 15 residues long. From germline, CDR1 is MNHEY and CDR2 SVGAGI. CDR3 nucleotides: TGTGCCAGCAGCTCCTGGACTAGCGGGGTAGATACGCAGTATTTT. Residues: CASSSWTSGVDTQYF.

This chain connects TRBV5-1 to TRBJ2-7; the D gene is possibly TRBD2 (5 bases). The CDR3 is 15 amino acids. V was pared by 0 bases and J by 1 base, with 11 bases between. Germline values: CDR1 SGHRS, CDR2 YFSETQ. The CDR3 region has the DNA TGCGCCAGCAGCTTGGGGGAGTTAGGGTCCTACGAGCAGTACTTC. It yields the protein CASSLGELGSYEQYF.

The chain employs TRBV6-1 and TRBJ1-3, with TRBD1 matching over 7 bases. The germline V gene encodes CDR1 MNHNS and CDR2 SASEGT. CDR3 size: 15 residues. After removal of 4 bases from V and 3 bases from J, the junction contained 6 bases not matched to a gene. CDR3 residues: CASSAVGGGGNTIYF. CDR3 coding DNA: TGTGCCAGCAGTGCCGTAGGGGGCGGTGGAAACACCATATATTTT.

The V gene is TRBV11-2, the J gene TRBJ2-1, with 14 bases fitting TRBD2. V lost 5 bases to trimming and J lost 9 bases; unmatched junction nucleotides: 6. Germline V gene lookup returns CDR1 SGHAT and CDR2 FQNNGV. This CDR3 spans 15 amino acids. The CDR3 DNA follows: TGTGCCAGCAGCCCCGGGACTAGCGGGAGAGTTGAGCAGTTCTTC. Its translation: CASSPGTSGRVEQFF.

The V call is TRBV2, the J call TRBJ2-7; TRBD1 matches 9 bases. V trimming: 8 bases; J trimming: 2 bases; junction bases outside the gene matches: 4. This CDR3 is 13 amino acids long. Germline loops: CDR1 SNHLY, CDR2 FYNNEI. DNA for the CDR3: TGTGCCAGCGGCCGGGACAGGGCCTACGAGCAGTACTTC. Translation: CASGRDRAYEQYF.

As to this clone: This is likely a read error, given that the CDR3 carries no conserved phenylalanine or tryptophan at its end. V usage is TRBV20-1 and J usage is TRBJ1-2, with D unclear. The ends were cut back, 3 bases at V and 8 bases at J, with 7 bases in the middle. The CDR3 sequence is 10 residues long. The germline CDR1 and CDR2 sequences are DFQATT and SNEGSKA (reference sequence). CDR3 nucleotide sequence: TGCAGTGCTAGTCTGGGCGGCTACACCCTC. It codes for CSASLGGYTL.

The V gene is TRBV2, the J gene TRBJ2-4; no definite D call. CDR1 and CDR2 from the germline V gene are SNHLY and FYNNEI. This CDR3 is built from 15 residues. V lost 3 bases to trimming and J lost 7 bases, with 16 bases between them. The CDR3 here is CASSESLPIRNIQYF. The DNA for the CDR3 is TGTGCCAGCAGTGAGTCTCTCCCAATCAGGAACATTCAGTACTTC.

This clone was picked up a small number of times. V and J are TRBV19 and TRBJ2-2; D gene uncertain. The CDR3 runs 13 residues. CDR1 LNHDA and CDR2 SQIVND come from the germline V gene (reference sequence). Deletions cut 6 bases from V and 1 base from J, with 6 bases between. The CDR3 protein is CASRNQNTGELFF. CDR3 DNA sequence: TGTGCCAGTAGAAACCAGAACACCGGGGAGCTGTTTTTT.

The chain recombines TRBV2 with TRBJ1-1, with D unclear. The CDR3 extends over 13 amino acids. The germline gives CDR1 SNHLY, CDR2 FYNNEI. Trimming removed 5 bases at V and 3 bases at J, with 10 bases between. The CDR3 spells CASSYRRDTEAFF. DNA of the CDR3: TGTGCCAGCAGTTACCGACGGGACACTGAAGCTTTCTTT.

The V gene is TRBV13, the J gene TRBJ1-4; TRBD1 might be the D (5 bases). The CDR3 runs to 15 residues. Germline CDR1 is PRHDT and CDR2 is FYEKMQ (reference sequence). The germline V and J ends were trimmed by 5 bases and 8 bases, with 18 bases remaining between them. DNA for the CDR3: TGTGCCAGCAGCGCTAACGGGGGGGAAGCGGAAAAACTGTTTTTT. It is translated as CASSANGGEAEKLFF. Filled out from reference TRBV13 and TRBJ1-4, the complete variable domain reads AAGVIQSPRHLIKEKRETATLKCYPIPRHDTVYWYQQGPGQDPQFLISFYEKMQSDKGSIPDRFSAQQFSDYHSELNMSSLELGDSALYFCASSANGGEAEKLFFGSGTQLSVL.

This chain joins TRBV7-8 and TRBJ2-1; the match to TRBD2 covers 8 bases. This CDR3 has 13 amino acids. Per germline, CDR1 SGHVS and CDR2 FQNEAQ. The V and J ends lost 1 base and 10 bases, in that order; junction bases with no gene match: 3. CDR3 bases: TGTGCCAGCAGCTTAGACGGGAGGGGGGAGCAGTTCTTC. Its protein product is CASSLDGRGEQFF.

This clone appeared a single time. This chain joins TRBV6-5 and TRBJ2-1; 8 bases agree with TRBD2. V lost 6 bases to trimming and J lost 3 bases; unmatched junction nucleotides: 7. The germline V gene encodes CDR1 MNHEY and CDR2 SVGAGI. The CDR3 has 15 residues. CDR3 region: CASRTTSGLYNEQFF. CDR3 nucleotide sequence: TGTGCCAGCAGAACAACTAGCGGTCTCTACAATGAGCAGTTCTTC.

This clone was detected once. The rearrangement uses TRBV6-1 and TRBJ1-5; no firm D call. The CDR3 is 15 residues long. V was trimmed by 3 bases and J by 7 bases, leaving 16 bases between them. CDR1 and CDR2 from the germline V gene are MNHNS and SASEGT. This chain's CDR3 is CASSELWREAQPQHF. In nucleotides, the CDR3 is TGTGCCAGCAGTGAGTTATGGAGGGAGGCCCAGCCCCAGCATTTT.

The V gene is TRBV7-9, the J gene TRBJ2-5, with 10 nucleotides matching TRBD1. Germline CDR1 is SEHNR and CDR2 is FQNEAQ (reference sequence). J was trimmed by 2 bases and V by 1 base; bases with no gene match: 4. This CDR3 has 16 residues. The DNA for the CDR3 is TGTGCCAGCAGCTTAGGAGTGGGACAGGGGCAAGAGACCCAGTACTTC. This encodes CASSLGVGQGQETQYF. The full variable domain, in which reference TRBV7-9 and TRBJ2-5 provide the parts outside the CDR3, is DTGVSQNPRHKITKRGQNVTFRCDPISEHNRLYWYRQTLGQGPEFLTYFQNEAQLEKSRLLSDRFSAERPKGSFSTLEIQRTEQGDSAMYLCASSLGVGQGQETQYFGPGTRLLVL.

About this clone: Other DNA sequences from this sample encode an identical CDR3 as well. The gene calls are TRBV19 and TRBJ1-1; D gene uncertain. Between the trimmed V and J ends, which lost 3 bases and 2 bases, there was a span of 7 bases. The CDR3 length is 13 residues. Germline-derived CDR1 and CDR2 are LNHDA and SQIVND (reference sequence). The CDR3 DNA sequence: TGTGCCAGTAGTATTCGAGGAAACACTGAAGCTTTCTTT. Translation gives CASSIRGNTEAFF.

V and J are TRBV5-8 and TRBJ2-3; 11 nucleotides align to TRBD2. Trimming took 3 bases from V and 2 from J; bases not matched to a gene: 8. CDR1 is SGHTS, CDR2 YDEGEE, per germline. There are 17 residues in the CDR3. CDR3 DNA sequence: TGTGCCAGCAGCTCCGGACTAGCGGGCGCTTACACAGATACGCAGTATTTT. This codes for CASSSGLAGAYTDTQYF.